A single sample is the source of the 26 T cell receptor beta chains below, sequenced in a study of blood T cell repertoires in COVID-19. Libraries were prepared by immunoSEQ multiplex PCR; TCRdb keeps only in-frame clonotypes and omits some of them. This sample has about 210,000 clones, with roughly 85% found just once. Sequencing used peripheral blood. The receptor source for this set is a woman aged 65 to 85 with COVID-19, enrolled during active disease.

V is TRBV6-2 or TRBV6-3 and J is TRBJ1-3; D uncertain. Looked up from germline, CDR1 is MNHEY and CDR2 is SVGEGT. The length of the CDR3 is 16 residues. Deletions cut 0 bases from V and 7 bases from J, with 16 bases between. The CDR3 loop reads CASSYSMLGSRNTIYF. For the CDR3, the DNA is TGTGCCAGCAGTTACTCGATGCTCGGGTCGCGGAACACCATATATTTT.

This chain connects TRBV6-6 to TRBJ2-1, with TRBD1 identical over 9 bases. From germline, CDR1 is MNHNY and CDR2 SVGAGI (reference sequence). V was clipped by 11 bases and J by 4 bases; unmatched bases: 9. This CDR3 is 14 amino acids long. Here the CDR3 reads CACLDRGGYNEQFF. Here the CDR3 DNA reads TGTGCCTGCCTGGACAGGGGCGGGTACAATGAGCAGTTCTTC.

The chain is built from TRBV5-6 and TRBJ1-2; 10 nucleotides agree with TRBD1. This CDR3 spans 15 amino acids. Trimming removed 2 bases from V and 4 bases from J; junction bases left unmatched: 5. Germline-derived CDR1 and CDR2 are SGHDT and YYEEEE. The CDR3 reads CASSFWDRGAYGYTF. The CDR3 DNA is TGTGCCAGCAGCTTTTGGGACAGGGGAGCCTATGGCTACACCTTC. Combining the CDR3 with reference TRBV5-6 and TRBJ1-2 gives the whole variable domain DAGVTQSPTHLIKTRGQQVTLRCSPKSGHDTVSWYQQALGQGPQFIFQYYEEEERQRGNFPDRFSGHQFPNYSSELNVNALLLGDSALYLCASSFWDRGAYGYTFGSGTRLTVV.

The chain employs TRBV5-1 and TRBJ1-2, with D uncertain. The CDR3 extends over 14 amino acids. CDR1 is SGHRS, CDR2 YFSETQ, per germline. V gave up 2 bases and J gave up 0 bases, with 8 bases separating them. The CDR3, as DNA: TGCGCCAGCAGCTTACCCAGGACTAACTATGGCTACACCTTC. It encodes CASSLPRTNYGYTF. The full variable domain, completed using reference TRBV5-1 and TRBJ1-2, is KAGVTQTPRYLIKTRGQQVTLSCSPISGHRSVSWYQQTPGQGLQFLFEYFSETQRNKGNFPGRFSGRQFSNSRSEMNVSTLELGDSALYLCASSLPRTNYGYTFGSGTRLTVV.

V usage is TRBV27 and J usage is TRBJ1-5; 9 bases are shared with TRBD1. The CDR3 contains 19 residues. V trimming: 0 bases; J trimming: 0 bases; junction bases outside the gene matches: 9. CDR1 and CDR2 from the germline V gene are MNHEY and SMNVEV (reference sequence). CDR3 sequence reads: CASSLSPGQGGLSNQPQHF. The CDR3 coding sequence is TGTGCCAGCAGTTTATCGCCGGGACAGGGTGGACTTAGCAATCAGCCCCAGCATTTT.

The chain is built from TRBV18 and TRBJ1-3; D remains unclear. V was clipped by 0 bases and J by 4 bases, with 22 bases between them. The CDR3 contains 19 residues. Germline CDR1 reads KGHSH; CDR2 reads LQKENI. DNA for the CDR3: TGTGCCAGCTCACCACCGCAGAGTAGAGGGCGGGCGGCCGGAAACACCATATATTTT. Its protein is CASSPPQSRGRAAGNTIYF. Filled out from reference TRBV18 and TRBJ1-3, the complete variable domain reads NAGVMQNPRHLVRRRGQEARLRCSPMKGHSHVYWYRQLPEEGLKFMVYLQKENIIDESGMPKERFSAEFPKEGPSILRIQQVVRGDSAAYFCASSPPQSRGRAAGNTIYFGEGSWLTVV.

The V and J genes are TRBV27 and TRBJ2-7; 10 bases line up with TRBD1. The CDR3 totals 14 residues. J lost 2 bases, V lost 4 bases, and 2 bases had no gene match. The germline V gene has CDR1 MNHEY and CDR2 SMNVEV (reference sequence). Here the CDR3 DNA reads TGTGCCAGCAGTTACGGACAGGGGGCCTACGAGCAGTACTTC. Protein: CASSYGQGAYEQYF.

The chain couples TRBV12-5 to TRBJ1-5; D remains unclear. V lost 6 bases to trimming and J lost 3 bases, with 6 bases between them. The V gene's germline CDR1 is LGHNT and CDR2 FRNRAP. The CDR3 is 12 amino acids. Here the CDR3 DNA reads TGTGCTAGTGGCCGGTTCAATCAGCCCCAGCATTTT. Its protein product is CASGRFNQPQHF.

Here the CDR3 reads CASSQDGRVWETQYF. CDR3 nucleotide sequence: TGTGCCAGCAGCCAAGATGGCAGGGTCTGGGAGACCCAGTACTTC. The J gene is TRBJ2-5, the V gene TRBV14, with D possibly being TRBD1 (5 bases). The CDR3 has 15 residues. Germline CDR1 SGHDN, CDR2 FVKESK. Trimming removed 0 bases from V and 5 bases from J, with 13 bases in between.

This clone was detected once. The chain employs TRBV5-1 and TRBJ2-1, with 9 bases identical to TRBD2. The J segment lost 1 base and the V segment lost 0 bases, leaving 2 bases of the junction unmatched. Germline V gene sequence: CDR1 SGHRS, CDR2 YFSETQ. This CDR3 spans 16 amino acids. The chain's CDR3 is CASSLALAGSYNEQFF. The CDR3 DNA follows: TGCGCCAGCAGCTTGGCCCTAGCGGGATCCTACAATGAGCAGTTCTTC.

V and J are TRBV7-9 and TRBJ2-1, with 10 bases lining up with TRBD2. CDR1 SEHNR and CDR2 FQNEAQ come from the germline V gene (reference sequence). The CDR3 is made up of 16 amino acids. V gave up 5 bases and J gave up 7 bases; unmatched junction bases: 11. The CDR3 here is CASSDWTSGGGNEQFF. The CDR3 nucleotides read TGTGCCAGCAGCGACTGGACTAGCGGAGGGGGGAATGAGCAGTTCTTC.

The rearrangement links TRBV4-3 to TRBJ2-7; D call uncertain. Trimming left V 3 bases short and J 0 bases short, with 6 bases between. Germline values: CDR1 LGHNA, CDR2 YSLEER. This CDR3 has 13 residues. The chain's CDR3 is CASSHGNSYEQYF. As DNA, the CDR3 is TGCGCCAGCAGCCATGGCAACTCCTACGAGCAGTACTTC.

The chain carries TRBV2 and TRBJ2-3, with D maybe TRBD1 (6 bases). Germline V gene sequence: CDR1 SNHLY, CDR2 FYNNEI. There are 15 residues in the CDR3. Trimming took 3 bases from V and 2 from J, leaving 12 bases between them. CDR3 sequence: CASSDRTVLTDTQYF. In nucleotides, the CDR3 is TGTGCCAGCAGTGACAGGACAGTCCTCACAGATACGCAGTATTTT.

This chain uses TRBV3-1 (or the pseudogene TRBV3-2) with TRBJ1-2; D unclear. Trimming removed 1 base at V and 10 bases at J, with 16 bases between. Germline values: CDR1 LGHDT, CDR2 YNNKEL (reference sequence). This CDR3 is built from 14 residues. The CDR3 region has the DNA TGTGCCAGCAGCCAAGCCCCGTCTACCGTGTTCTACACCTTC. Protein: CASSQAPSTVFYTF.

The table lists this clone with a count of one. The chain has TRBV7-3 and TRBJ1-2, with TRBD1 as a possible D gene (5 bases). The CDR3 covers 14 residues. The germline V gene has CDR1 SGHTA and CDR2 FQGTGA. V shed 0 bases and J shed 4 bases, with 9 bases lying between them. CDR3 in amino acids: CASSLTSRVYGYTF. In nucleotides, the CDR3 is TGTGCCAGCAGCTTAACGTCCAGGGTCTATGGCTACACCTTC.

The chain has TRBV6-1 and TRBJ2-7, with D tentatively TRBD1 (6 bases). Germline values: CDR1 MNHNS, CDR2 SASEGT. There are 15 residues in the CDR3. Trimming took off 0 bases at V and 0 bases at J, with 9 bases between the two ends. CDR3 loop: CASSEAQDSSYEQYF. The DNA of the CDR3 is TGTGCCAGCAGTGAAGCTCAGGACAGCTCCTACGAGCAGTACTTC.

The genes are TRBV5-6 and TRBJ1-2; D uncertain. Trimming cost V 1 base and J 3 bases, with 10 bases left between them. Looked up from germline, CDR1 is SGHDT and CDR2 is YYEEEE. This CDR3 has 14 amino acids. The CDR3, as DNA: TGTGCCAGCAGCTTGACTAGCACCTACTATGGCTACACCTTC. Translated, it gives CASSLTSTYYGYTF.

The genes are TRBV2 and TRBJ2-7, with a tentative D call TRBD2 (6 bases). Germline CDR1 SNHLY, CDR2 FYNNEI. Trimming left V 8 bases short and J 2 bases short, with 13 bases between. The CDR3 runs 13 residues. CDR3 protein: CASAGLLTYEQYF. CDR3 nucleotide sequence: TGTGCCAGCGCGGGACTCCTAACCTACGAGCAGTACTTC.

The CDR3 is CASSIGLGTYEQYF. The CDR3 DNA reads TGTGCCAGTAGTATCGGACTAGGAACCTACGAGCAGTACTTC. The chain employs TRBV19 and TRBJ2-7; 7 nucleotides align to TRBD2. The CDR3 has 14 residues. Germline V gene lookup returns CDR1 LNHDA and CDR2 SQIVND (reference sequence). V lost 3 bases, J lost 2 bases, and 4 bases stayed unmatched.

Concerning this clone itself: This sample also contains other DNA sequences that code for the same CDR3. The rearrangement links TRBV3-1 (or the pseudogene TRBV3-2) to TRBJ1-3, with D perhaps TRBD1 (6 bases). Deletions cut 2 bases from V and 1 base from J, with 9 bases between. Looked up from germline, CDR1 is LGHDT and CDR2 is YNNKEL (reference sequence). The CDR3 consists of 15 residues. Here the CDR3 DNA reads TGTGCCAGCAGCCAAAGGACAGTTTCTGGAAACACCATATATTTT. Amino acids: CASSQRTVSGNTIYF.

The chain uses TRBV5-1 and TRBJ1-6; D is unclear. Looked up from germline, CDR1 is SGHRS and CDR2 is YFSETQ. There are 15 residues in the CDR3. Between the trimmed V and J ends, which lost 0 bases and 5 bases, there was a span of 9 bases. CDR3 amino acids: CASSLGTPDNSPLHF. CDR3 sequence (DNA): TGCGCCAGCAGCTTGGGGACTCCCGATAATTCACCCCTCCACTTT.

The chain recombines TRBV7-2 with TRBJ2-3, with TRBD2 matching over 12 bases. The CDR3 consists of 17 residues. Germline lookup yields CDR1 SGHTA and CDR2 FQGNSA. The junction had 13 bases not matched to a gene; V was cut back by 5 bases and J by 7 bases. The CDR3 region is CASSTTSSGRAGYTQYF. In nucleotides, the CDR3 is TGTGCCAGCAGCACCACATCTAGCGGGAGGGCCGGCTATACGCAGTATTTT. Full variable domain (missing parts from reference TRBV7-2 and TRBJ2-3): GAGVSQSPSNKVTEKGKDVELRCDPISGHTALYWYRQSLGQGLEFLIYFQGNSAPDKSGLPSDRFSAERTGGSVSTLTIQRTQQEDSAVYLCASSTTSSGRAGYTQYFGPGTRLTVL.

The chain links TRBV3-1 (or the pseudogene TRBV3-2) to TRBJ2-1, with 7 nucleotides matching TRBD1. The V gene's germline CDR1 is LGHDT and CDR2 YNNKEL (reference sequence). V lost 7 bases to trimming and J lost 4 bases; unmatched junction nucleotides: 4. This CDR3 is built from 13 residues. The chain's CDR3 is CASTGGIYNEQFF. The DNA for the CDR3 is TGTGCCAGCACAGGGGGTATTTACAATGAGCAGTTCTTC.

V gene TRBV7-2 combines with J gene TRBJ2-1; D possibly corresponds to TRBD2 (6 bases). V was trimmed by 5 bases and J by 7 bases, leaving 27 bases between them. This CDR3 has 18 residues. Germline V gives CDR1 SGHTA, CDR2 FQGNSA. The CDR3 nucleotides are TGTGCCAGCAGCGCCCAGGGAGGACTTGGGACTCAGAGAAATGAGCAGTTCTTC. Translation: CASSAQGGLGTQRNEQFF.

The chain carries TRBV6-2 or TRBV6-3 and TRBJ2-7; possibly TRBD2 for D (6 bases). Germline loops: CDR1 MNHEY, CDR2 SVGEGT. Trimming took 5 bases from V and 0 from J, leaving 11 bases between them. CDR3 length equals 14 residues. The CDR3 sequence is CASSRGSASYEQYF. CDR3 in DNA: TGTGCCAGCAGTCGGGGGTCCGCCTCCTACGAGCAGTACTTC.

The rearrangement joins TRBV7-2 to TRBJ2-7; TRBD1 aligns across 8 bases. CDR3 length: 14 amino acids. Germline CDR1 SGHTA, CDR2 FQGNSA. The V and J ends lost 7 bases and 5 bases, in that order; junction bases with no gene match: 10. Here the CDR3 reads CASNWGTGKDEQYF. CDR3 nucleotide sequence: TGTGCCAGCAACTGGGGGACAGGAAAGGACGAGCAGTACTTC. The whole variable domain, remainder taken from reference TRBV7-2 and TRBJ2-7, is GAGVSQSPSNKVTEKGKDVELRCDPISGHTALYWYRQSLGQGLEFLIYFQGNSAPDKSGLPSDRFSAERTGGSVSTLTIQRTQQEDSAVYLCASNWGTGKDEQYFGPGTRLTVT.